This entry describes one TCR beta chain. The sample originates from a study of blood T cell repertoires in COVID-19. The overall study: The samples span acute and convalescent COVID-19 from the United States, Italy and Spain. T cells, B-cell-depleted T cells, or PBMCs supplied cDNA or gDNA.

Trimming removed 1 base from V and 7 bases from J; junction bases left unmatched: 4. The CDR3 loop spans 13 amino acids. Germline assignment: CDR1 GTSNPN and CDR2 SVGIG (reference sequence). Participants were aged about 18 to 90 years, lived in roughly 23 US areas, and enrolled virtually. Two negative PCRs, clearance, or symptom resolution characterized the recovered Cohort 3 donors. Sequencing was performed with immunoSEQ multiplex PCR; in TCRdb, only in-frame clones are kept and a portion is missing. The table has 150,000 to 200,000 clones, 88% seen once. Material for sequencing was PBMCs or T cells enriched from blood (not recorded which). The gene calls are TRBV30 and TRBJ2-7; 10 nucleotides align to TRBD1. This clonotype was sampled from a woman between 18 and 29 years old who had recovered from COVID-19. CDR3 loop: CAWSGQGAREQYF. The CDR3 DNA sequence: TGTGCCTGGAGTGGACAGGGGGCTCGGGAGCAGTACTTC.